The TCR beta chain described here comes from a study of beta chain features in type 1 diabetes. The sequenced template was cDNA made from the entire isolated RNA. Profiled with immunoSEQ multiplex PCR; TCRdb holds only in-frame clones, not every one. The repertoire holds 630,000 or so clones, with roughly 13% as singletons. Study-level results: A PCR bias possibly favoring shorter templates would apply equally to patients and controls. Patients with Type 1 diabetes showed moderately but significantly shorter TCRB CDR3s in all four CD4+ subsets.

This clone was counted a few times. Its specificity is not known. One heparinised draw of blood, averaging roughly 110 mL, came from each donor. This receptor was taken from a man in his late teens or twenties with type 1 diabetes. The sample taken for sequencing was naive CD4+ T cells from blood.

CDR3 sequence reads: CARDGTSGNTIYF. For the CDR3, the DNA is TGTGCTCGGGACGGAACCTCTGGAAACACCATATATTTT. The chain employs TRBV30 and TRBJ1-3; D is perhaps TRBD1 (5 bases). This CDR3 comprises 13 residues. CDR1 is GTSNPN, CDR2 SVGIG, per germline (reference sequence).